The clone carrying this T cell receptor beta chain has only a few counts. Antigen specificity is unknown. Noted time point: late sampling 161 to 241 days after vaccination in three convalescent patients. The CDR3 contains 15 residues. J lost 5 bases, V lost 3 bases, and 6 bases had no gene match. Germline V gives CDR1 LNHNV, CDR2 YYDKDF (reference sequence). This sample was included in a study of vaccination and CD4 T cells after COVID-19. Study information: Nasal swab PCR had detected SARS-CoV-2 in convalescent patients, fewer than 10 mild and one severe. The authors sampled a few convalescent patients on day 14 and on days 161 to 241 post-vaccination.

Study-wide points: Reactive clone data from convalescent patients indicated a median of roughly 90% appearing only post-vaccination.

TCRdb recomputed calls from the PCR reads with MiXCR, one row per CDR3 protein. This table holds approximately 36,000 distinct CDR3 sequences, 35% to 40% found once. This TCR derives from a human donor who had recovered from COVID-19. This chain uses TRBV15 with TRBJ2-5; 10 nucleotides match TRBD2. The input for sequencing was CD4+ T cells from blood, taken about 7 months after SARS-CoV-2 vaccination. The CDR3 sequence is CATSSGLAVLETQYF. The CDR3 DNA is TGTGCCACCAGCAGCGGACTAGCGGTTTTGGAGACCCAGTACTTC. Drawing the rest from reference TRBV15 and TRBJ2-5, the complete variable domain is DAMVIQNPRYQVTQFGKPVTLSCSQTLNHNVMYWYQQKSSQAPKLLFHYYDKDFNNEADTPDNFQSRRPNTSFCFLDIRSPGLGDTAMYLCATSSGLAVLETQYFGPGTRLLVL.